Shown below are 25 T cell receptor beta chains from a single sample sequenced in a study of blood T cell repertoires in COVID-19. TCRdb's table, derived via immunoSEQ multiplex PCR, lists solely in-frame clones and lacks some. The repertoire holds some 250,000 clones, with 87% as singletons. The sequenced material came from peripheral blood. These receptor sequences come from a man aged 55 to 70 who had recovered from COVID-19.

The chain carries TRBV5-8 and TRBJ2-7; possible D gene TRBD1, 5 bases. The length of the CDR3 is 11 residues. V was pared by 0 bases and J by 9 bases, with 7 bases between. Germline V gene lookup returns CDR1 SGHTS and CDR2 YDEGEE. CDR3 sequence (DNA): TGTGCCAGCAGCTTGGGAAGGGGGCAGTACGTC. It specifies CASSLGRGQYV.

The chain joins TRBV29-1 to TRBJ2-5; 12 bases map to TRBD2. J gave up 5 bases and V 6 bases, and 10 bases lay outside the gene matches. This CDR3 comprises 15 residues. CDR1 is SQVTM and CDR2 is ANQGSEA in the germline V gene. Here the CDR3 reads CSVAILAGGQETQYF. In DNA, the CDR3 is TGCAGCGTCGCCATACTAGCGGGGGGTCAGGAGACCCAGTACTTC.

J is TRBJ2-1 and V is TRBV5-3; 15 positions agree with TRBD2. TRBV5-3 is filed as an ORF, its function uncertain. Germline trimming cut 0 bases from V and 9 bases from J; bases unmatched to any gene: 13. This CDR3 is built from 19 residues. Here the CDR3 DNA reads TGTGCCAGAAGCTTGGTAGGACTAGCGGGGGGGCCTGGGGCCGGTGAGCAGTTCTTC. Protein: CARSLVGLAGGPGAGEQFF.

This sequence joins TRBV10-2 and TRBJ1-1, with D possibly TRBD1 on 6 matching bases. Germline CDR1 and CDR2: WSHSY and SAAADI. The CDR3 sequence is 13 residues long. The ends were cut back, 9 bases at V and 2 bases at J, with 13 bases in the middle. In nucleotides, the CDR3 is TGCGCCAGGAAACAGGGTAGAAACACTGAAGCTTTCTTT. Translated, it gives CARKQGRNTEAFF.

The chain links TRBV25-1 to TRBJ2-6; D is possibly TRBD2 (6 bases). V dropped 5 bases and J dropped 2 bases, with 13 bases sitting between them. Germline V gene sequence: CDR1 MGHDK, CDR2 SYGVNS. This CDR3 is 16 amino acids long. DNA of the CDR3: TGTGCCAGCAGTAGGATTTGGGGGGCTGGGGCCAACGTCCTGACTTTC. This translates into CASSRIWGAGANVLTF.

The chain uses TRBV5-1 and TRBJ1-2, with TRBD1 identical over 10 bases. Trimming cost V 4 bases and J 8 bases; bases outside gene matches: 5. Per the germline V gene, CDR1 is SGHRS and CDR2 is YFSETQ. This CDR3 spans 13 amino acids. The CDR3 is CASSPGTGEGYTF. The CDR3, as DNA: TGCGCCAGCAGCCCGGGGACAGGGGAGGGCTACACCTTC. Full variable domain (remainder filled in from reference TRBV5-1 and TRBJ1-2): KAGVTQTPRYLIKTRGQQVTLSCSPISGHRSVSWYQQTPGQGLQFLFEYFSETQRNKGNFPGRFSGRQFSNSRSEMNVSTLELGDSALYLCASSPGTGEGYTFGSGTRLTVV.

CDR3 DNA: TGTGCCAGCAGCTTAAGCGGGGGGGCCGGAGATACGCAGTATTTT. This encodes CASSLSGGAGDTQYF. The V call is TRBV5-5, the J call TRBJ2-3; 10 bases match TRBD2. From germline, CDR1 is SGHKS and CDR2 YYEKEE (reference sequence). The CDR3 sequence is 15 residues long. Germline trimming cut 2 bases from V and 5 bases from J; bases unmatched to any gene: 5.

This clone was picked up a small number of times. The CDR3 protein is CASSISQGFNSPLHF. Here the CDR3 DNA reads TGCGCCAGCAGCATATCACAGGGGTTTAATTCACCCCTCCACTTT. This chain connects TRBV5-1 to TRBJ1-6; TRBD1 agrees at 7 bases. After removal of 4 bases from V and 6 bases from J, the junction contained 7 bases not matched to a gene. CDR1 is SGHRS and CDR2 is YFSETQ in the germline V gene. There are 15 residues in the CDR3. The variable domain in full, completed from reference TRBV5-1 and TRBJ1-6, reads KAGVTQTPRYLIKTRGQQVTLSCSPISGHRSVSWYQQTPGQGLQFLFEYFSETQRNKGNFPGRFSGRQFSNSRSEMNVSTLELGDSALYLCASSISQGFNSPLHFGNGTRLTVT.

The V call is TRBV24-1, the J call TRBJ2-3; 8 positions match TRBD2. Losses at the gene ends were 5 bases for V and 2 bases for J; bases not matched to a gene: 8. CDR3 length: 16 residues. The germline V gene has CDR1 KGHDR and CDR2 SFDVKD. This CDR3 is CATSVAGRGDTDTQYF. The CDR3 DNA follows: TGTGCCACCAGTGTGGCGGGGCGGGGGGACACAGATACGCAGTATTTT.

Written as DNA, the CDR3 is TGTGCCAGCAGCGATATAACTACCAGGGCCGGAAACACCATATATTTT. Protein sequence: CASSDITTRAGNTIYF. This sequence joins TRBV5-6 and TRBJ1-3, with D maybe TRBD1 (5 bases). This CDR3 spans 16 amino acids. V was clipped by 4 bases and J by 4 bases, with 18 bases between them. Germline V CDR1 and CDR2: SGHDT, YYEEEE.

The chain couples TRBV30 to TRBJ2-5; D possibly corresponds to TRBD2 (7 bases). V was trimmed by 0 bases and J by 6 bases, leaving 14 bases between them. Germline CDR1 GTSNPN, CDR2 SVGIG (reference sequence). There are 14 residues in the CDR3. CDR3 residues: CAWSVGGLGKTQYF. The CDR3 DNA follows: TGTGCCTGGAGTGTGGGGGGGCTCGGGAAGACCCAGTACTTC.

The chain couples TRBV5-1 to TRBJ1-6, with 9 positions matching TRBD1. After removal of 4 bases from V and 11 bases from J, the junction contained 7 bases not matched to a gene. CDR3 length: 14 residues. Germline lookup yields CDR1 SGHRS and CDR2 YFSETQ. In DNA form, the CDR3 reads TGCGCCAGCAGCGGCTCCGGGACAGGGCCACCCCTCCACTTT. This translates into CASSGSGTGPPLHF.

This clone was observed a single time. The CDR3 reads CASSITGDSYNEQFF. The CDR3 nucleotides are TGTGCCAGTAGTATCACCGGGGACTCCTACAATGAGCAGTTCTTC. This rearrangement joins TRBV19 to TRBJ2-1, with a weak D call TRBD2 (5 bases). V gave up 3 bases and J gave up 0 bases, with 9 bases separating them. This CDR3 region has 15 residues. Per germline, CDR1 LNHDA and CDR2 SQIVND (reference sequence).

The chain links TRBV6-5 to TRBJ2-5; unclear D gene. Per germline, CDR1 MNHEY and CDR2 SVGAGI. V lost 10 bases and J lost 5, with 14 bases in between. This CDR3 has 12 residues. CDR3 DNA: TGTGCCACCGCGGTTAAACGGGAGACCCAGTACTTC. Translated: CATAVKRETQYF.

In this sample, this clone turned up once. V is TRBV9 and J is TRBJ2-4; the match to TRBD1 covers 9 bases. The germline CDR1 and CDR2 sequences are SGDLS and YYNGEE. The V and J ends lost 3 bases and 8 bases, in that order; junction bases with no gene match: 0. The CDR3 covers 12 residues. CDR3 loop: CASSGQGDIQYF. CDR3 coding DNA: TGTGCCAGCAGCGGACAGGGGGACATTCAGTACTTC.

Notes on this clone: One end of the junction varies from germline; a read error may be responsible. This chain uses TRBV2 with TRBJ1-2; D remains unclear. CDR1 and CDR2 from the germline V gene are SNHLY and FYNNEI. This CDR3 has 11 residues. The CDR3 reads CASSERERAAF. CDR3 bases: TGTGCCAGCAGTGAGCGGGAGAGGGCGGCCTTC.

This clone showed up just a few times. This sequence joins TRBV19 and TRBJ2-4; D is undetermined. Germline assignment: CDR1 LNHDA and CDR2 SQIVND (reference sequence). The CDR3 spans 16 residues. With 0 bases removed from V and 0 bases from J, the gap between germline ends came to 9 bases. The CDR3 spells CASSIEASLAKNIQYF. The CDR3 DNA is TGTGCCAGTAGTATAGAGGCATCGCTAGCCAAAAACATTCAGTACTTC.

The J gene is TRBJ2-2, the V gene TRBV19; 7 bases are shared with TRBD2. There are 15 residues in the CDR3. Germline V CDR1 and CDR2: LNHDA, SQIVND (reference sequence). After removal of 4 bases from V and 5 bases from J, the junction contained 7 bases not matched to a gene. This CDR3 reads CASSTPGLRTGELFF. The CDR3 coding sequence is TGTGCCAGTAGTACCCCGGGACTACGAACCGGGGAGCTGTTTTTT. Using reference TRBV19 and TRBJ2-2 for the parts outside the CDR3, the full variable domain is DGGITQSPKYLFRKEGQNVTLSCEQNLNHDAMYWYRQDPGQGLRLIYYSQIVNDFQKGDIAEGYSVSREKKESFPLTVTSAQKNPTAFYLCASSTPGLRTGELFFGEGSRLTVL.

The genes are TRBV7-8 and TRBJ1-2; 8 bases align to TRBD1. There are 15 residues in the CDR3. V was pared by 5 bases and J by 3 bases, with 8 bases of the junction left unmatched. CDR1 and CDR2 (germline): SGHVS, FQNEAQ. The DNA for the CDR3 is TGTGCCAGCAGCCCTCCGGGACAGGAAGACTATGGCTACACCTTC. Its protein is CASSPPGQEDYGYTF.

This sequence joins TRBV14 and TRBJ2-1; 9 nucleotides match TRBD2. The trim removed 0 bases at V and 5 bases at J, leaving 8 bases unmatched. CDR3 size: 17 residues. Germline V gene lookup returns CDR1 SGHDN and CDR2 FVKESK. The CDR3 loop is CASSQDPRLAGNNEQFF. CDR3 in DNA: TGTGCCAGCAGCCAAGACCCGCGGCTAGCGGGAAACAATGAGCAGTTCTTC. Looking up the rest from reference TRBV14 and TRBJ2-1 gives the full variable domain: EAGVTQFPSHSVIEKGQTVTLRCDPISGHDNLYWYRRVMGKEIKFLLHFVKESKQDESGMPNNRFLAERTGGTYSTLKVQPAELEDSGVYFCASSQDPRLAGNNEQFFGPGTRLTVL.

This clone was observed once. The chain employs TRBV6-5 and TRBJ1-4, with 7 bases matching TRBD1. This CDR3 comprises 15 residues. Losses at the gene ends were 6 bases for V and 8 bases for J; bases not matched to a gene: 12. Germline lookup yields CDR1 MNHEY and CDR2 SVGAGI. CDR3 DNA sequence: TGTGCCAGCAGCCGGGCCTCCAGGGGGTCCGAAAAACTGTTTTTT. Translated, it gives CASSRASRGSEKLFF.

The J gene is TRBJ2-7, the V gene TRBV9; 8 nucleotides agree with TRBD1. Germline lookup yields CDR1 SGDLS and CDR2 YYNGEE. This CDR3 has 15 residues. The trim removed 3 bases at V and 3 bases at J, leaving 8 bases unmatched. The CDR3 reads CASSGGPGQGYEQYF. In DNA form, the CDR3 reads TGTGCCAGCAGCGGGGGTCCAGGACAGGGCTACGAGCAGTACTTC.

The chain combines TRBV10-3 with TRBJ2-3; tentative D call: TRBD2 (7 bases). The germline V gene has CDR1 ENHRY and CDR2 SYGVKD. With 10 bases removed from V and 1 base from J, the gap between germline ends came to 12 bases. This CDR3 comprises 13 residues. The CDR3 here is CATGGGGTDTQYF. CDR3 bases: TGTGCCACCGGAGGGGGGGGCACAGATACGCAGTATTTT.

This chain uses TRBV9 with TRBJ1-1, with 11 bases identical to TRBD1. This CDR3 contains 15 residues. The junction had 7 bases not matched to a gene; V was cut back by 4 bases and J by 5 bases. Germline lookup yields CDR1 SGDLS and CDR2 YYNGEE. DNA for the CDR3: TGTGCCAGCAGCTCAGGGACAGGGGGTCATACTGAAGCTTTCTTT. Translating it yields CASSSGTGGHTEAFF.

This rearrangement joins TRBV15 to TRBJ2-7; TRBD2 is a possible D gene (6 bases). Trimming shortened V by 0 bases and J by 1 base, and 10 bases separated the two germline ends. CDR1 is LNHNV and CDR2 is YYDKDF in the germline V gene (reference sequence). The CDR3 covers 15 residues. Written as DNA, the CDR3 is TGTGCCACCAGCAGAGATACCGGGGGTTCCTACGAGCAGTACTTC. Protein sequence: CATSRDTGGSYEQYF.